The 11 T cell receptor beta chains below all came from one sample that was sequenced in a study of blood T cell repertoires in COVID-19. The repertoire was sequenced with immunoSEQ multiplex PCR; TCRdb's copy has only in-frame clones and lacks some. The repertoire holds about 320,000 clones, about 92% seen once, with roughly 2.5% in the top ten. The specimen sequenced was PBMCs or T cells enriched from blood (not recorded which). These receptors were collected from a man aged 60 to 75 who had recovered from COVID-19.

This clone was counted a few times. The chain is built from TRBV7-6 and TRBJ2-7, with 9 bases aligning to TRBD1. The length of the CDR3 is 16 residues. CDR1 SGHVS and CDR2 FNYEAQ come from the germline V gene. V dropped 1 base and J dropped 6; count of bases not matched to a gene: 10. CDR3 loop: CASSLGVRTGAGEQYF. CDR3 sequence (DNA): TGTGCCAGCAGCTTAGGGGTGAGGACAGGGGCCGGCGAGCAGTACTTC.

Only a few counts were recorded for this clone. V and J are TRBV19 and TRBJ1-1, with TRBD1 matching over 8 bases. V shed 6 bases and J 4 bases; nucleotides not matched to a gene: 7. Looked up from germline, CDR1 is LNHDA and CDR2 is SQIVND (reference sequence). The CDR3 extends over 14 amino acids. This CDR3 reads CASRTGRGLTEAFF. In nucleotides, the CDR3 is TGTGCCAGTAGAACCGGCAGGGGGCTCACTGAAGCTTTCTTT.

The chain links TRBV19 to TRBJ1-5, with a weak D call TRBD1 (6 bases). CDR1 LNHDA and CDR2 SQIVND come from the germline V gene (reference sequence). CDR3 length equals 16 residues. V was shortened by 3 bases and J by 5 bases, with 17 bases between the two germline ends. The CDR3 nucleotides are TGTGCCAGTAGTATCCCGCCCGGGGGGCGGCATCAGCCCCAGCATTTT. Its translation is CASSIPPGGRHQPQHF.

The rearrangement links TRBV27 to TRBJ1-1; D is unclear. Germline V lookup: CDR1 MNHEY, CDR2 SMNVEV (reference sequence). V was cut by 6 bases and J by 2 bases, with 13 bases left in between. The CDR3 totals 14 residues. This CDR3 reads CASRTRGLNTEAFF. The DNA for the CDR3 is TGTGCCAGCAGAACCAGAGGGCTAAACACTGAAGCTTTCTTT.

The rearrangement uses TRBV30 and TRBJ1-6; 7 bases line up with TRBD1. Germline assignment: CDR1 GTSNPN and CDR2 SVGIG (reference sequence). V dropped 2 bases and J dropped 6; count of bases not matched to a gene: 7. The CDR3 runs to 15 residues. CDR3 amino acids: CAWSTGTVSNSPLHF. Here the CDR3 DNA reads TGTGCCTGGAGTACGGGGACAGTCAGTAATTCACCCCTCCACTTT.

This chain connects TRBV6-1 to TRBJ2-4; no definite D call. Germline values: CDR1 MNHNS, CDR2 SASEGT. This CDR3 is 14 amino acids long. Between the trimmed V and J ends, which lost 0 bases and 6 bases, there was a span of 9 bases. The CDR3 DNA reads TGTGCCAGCAGTGAAGCGCCAGGTGGAAACATTCAGTACTTC. It specifies CASSEAPGGNIQYF.

The chain is built from TRBV6-2 or TRBV6-3 and TRBJ1-2; D is ambiguous. V lost 1 base to trimming and J lost 8 bases, with 5 bases between them. The V gene's germline CDR1 is MNHEY and CDR2 SVGEGT. This CDR3 comprises 11 residues. The CDR3 here is CASSYLAGYTF. DNA for the CDR3: TGTGCCAGCAGTTACTTAGCGGGCTACACCTTC.

This chain joins TRBV6-6 and TRBJ2-7; TRBD1 might be the D (6 bases). This CDR3 region has 17 residues. V lost 5 bases, J lost 4 bases, and 24 bases lay in between. The germline gives CDR1 MNHNY, CDR2 SVGAGI (reference sequence). CDR3 DNA: TGTGCCAGCAGTCCCCTTTCACAGGGCCAAGATATTTACGAGCAGTACTTC. Protein: CASSPLSQGQDIYEQYF.

The chain joins TRBV10-3 to TRBJ2-2, with D unresolved. There are 12 residues in the CDR3. Trimming shortened V by 3 bases and J by 4 bases, and 3 bases separated the two germline ends. Germline CDR1 reads ENHRY; CDR2 reads SYGVKD. The CDR3 coding sequence is TGTGCCATCAGTGATCGCACCGGGGAGCTGTTTTTT. Translating gives CAISDRTGELFF.

The V gene is TRBV7-9, the J gene TRBJ2-1, with a possible D match to TRBD2 (7 bases). The CDR3 has 15 amino acids. Germline CDR1 reads SEHNR; CDR2 reads FQNEAQ (reference sequence). The V end was cut by 0 bases, the J end by 9 bases, with 15 bases between. CDR3 region: CASSLAGGPFTEQFF. The DNA for the CDR3 is TGTGCCAGCAGCTTAGCGGGGGGGCCATTTACTGAGCAGTTCTTC.

This rearrangement joins TRBV15 to TRBJ1-2; maybe TRBD1 (6 bases). The V end was cut by 8 bases, the J end by 3 bases, with 10 bases between. Germline V gene lookup returns CDR1 LNHNV and CDR2 YYDKDF (reference sequence). The CDR3 has 12 residues. This CDR3 is CATAWGHYGYTF. CDR3 DNA sequence: TGTGCCACCGCGTGGGGGCACTATGGCTACACCTTC.